A selection of T cell receptor beta chains follows, all from one sample in a study of cytomegalovirus exposure and HLA in healthy donors. Clones were sequenced by immunoSEQ multiplex PCR, and TCRdb holds only the in-frame ones, with some missing. The profile shows around 140,000 clones, about four fifths of them singletons. What was sequenced was PBMCs. These receptors were collected from a male donor in good health and CMV-seronegative. CDR3s include the opening cysteine and the closing phenylalanine or tryptophan. D genes are given only for firm matches.

J gene: TRBJ2-7
D gene: TRBD2
V gene: TRBV19
CDR3 DNA: TGTGCCAGTAGACCAGCTAGCGGCCAATCCTACGAGCAGTACTTC
CDR3 protein: CASRPASGQSYEQYF

J gene: TRBJ1-1
D gene: TRBD1
V gene: TRBV7-9
CDR3 DNA: TGTGCCAACGAAGCCGGGACAGATACTGAAGCTTTCTTT
CDR3 protein: CANEAGTDTEAFF

J gene: TRBJ2-7
D gene: .
V gene: TRBV11-2
CDR3 DNA: TGTGCCAGCAGACATTTCAGGGACGAGCAGTACTTC
CDR3 protein: CASRHFRDEQYF

J gene: TRBJ2-1
D gene: .
V gene: TRBV4-3
CDR3 DNA: TGCGCCAGCAGCCTCCCAGCTTTTAGCGGAGCCTACAATGAGCAGTTCTTC
CDR3 protein: CASSLPAFSGAYNEQFF

J gene: TRBJ2-1
D gene: .
V gene: TRBV19
CDR3 DNA: TGTGCCAGTAGTTATCTTAGCGGTGAGCAGTTCTTC
CDR3 protein: CASSYLSGEQFF

J gene: TRBJ2-7
D gene: TRBD1
V gene: TRBV7-9
CDR3 DNA: TGTGCCAGCAGCCCCACGGGACAGGGAGGGAACGAGCAGTACTTC
CDR3 protein: CASSPTGQGGNEQYF

J gene: TRBJ1-2
D gene: TRBD1
V gene: TRBV27
CDR3 DNA: TGTGCCAGCAGTCCCTACCAGGGGGTCCAGGATGGCTACACCTTC
CDR3 protein: CASSPYQGVQDGYTF

J gene: TRBJ2-7
D gene: TRBD2
V gene: TRBV2
CDR3 DNA: TGTGCCAGCAGTGGCTCAGCGGGAGAATCCTACGAGCAGTACTTC
CDR3 protein: CASSGSAGESYEQYF

J gene: TRBJ2-3
D gene: TRBD2
V gene: TRBV4-3
CDR3 DNA: TGCGCCAGCAGCCAAGAATGGCAGACTAGCCGTACAGATACGCAGTATTTT
CDR3 protein: CASSQEWQTSRTDTQYF

J gene: TRBJ2-1
D gene: .
V gene: TRBV4-3
CDR3 DNA: TGCGCCAGCAGCCAATCGGGCAATGAGCAGTTCTTC
CDR3 protein: CASSQSGNEQFF